The 22 T cell receptor beta chains presented below share a single source sample, sequenced in a study of cytomegalovirus exposure and HLA in healthy donors. Both 60 Vbeta primers and 13 Jbeta primers went into the PCR. Assay used: immunoSEQ multiplex PCR; TCRdb lists only in-frame clones, some missing. The sample records under 200,000 clones, 70% to 80% being singletons. The specimen was PBMCs. The receptors were gathered from a man aged 55-75 years in good health and CMV-seronegative.

The CDR3 is CASSPQGLNSPLHF. As DNA, the CDR3 is TGTGCCAGCAGTCCCCAGGGGTTGAATTCACCCCTCCACTTT. This chain uses TRBV6-5 with TRBJ1-6; tentative D call: TRBD1 (6 bases). Per the germline V gene, CDR1 is MNHEY and CDR2 is SVGAGI. The CDR3 runs to 14 residues. V was cut by 5 bases and J by 7 bases, with 12 bases left in between.

The V and J genes are TRBV10-3 and TRBJ2-1; 13 bases agree with TRBD2. J was trimmed by 5 bases and V by 6 bases; bases with no gene match: 7. The CDR3 runs to 16 residues. CDR1 and CDR2 (germline): ENHRY, SYGVKD. Here the CDR3 DNA reads TGTGCCATCAGCGCGATAGGACTAGCGGGGGACAATGAGCAGTTCTTC. Its translation is CAISAIGLAGDNEQFF.

The chain has TRBV6-1 and TRBJ2-3; tentative D call: TRBD2 (6 bases). Germline V gene data show CDR1 as MNHNS and CDR2 as SASEGT. V shed 3 bases and J shed 2 bases, with 12 bases lying between them. The CDR3 length is 15 residues. The DNA of the CDR3 is TGTGCCAGCAGTGACACCGGGACTCACACAGATACGCAGTATTTT. This encodes CASSDTGTHTDTQYF.

CDR3 sequence reads: CASSLGAFTDTQYF. Here the CDR3 DNA reads TGTGCCAGCAGCTTGGGAGCATTCACAGATACGCAGTATTTT. This chain uses TRBV5-5 with TRBJ2-3; D is ambiguous. Per germline, CDR1 SGHKS and CDR2 YYEKEE (reference sequence). Trimming removed 0 bases at V and 2 bases at J, with 7 bases between. CDR3 length: 14 amino acids.

The rearrangement joins TRBV6-1 to TRBJ2-7, with 9 bases that match TRBD2. The germline V gene has CDR1 MNHNS and CDR2 SASEGT. Trimming at V came to 5 bases and at J to 1 base, leaving 6 bases not matched to a gene. This CDR3 has 15 amino acids. The CDR3 here is CASSFSGSSSYEQYF. CDR3 bases: TGTGCCAGCAGTTTTAGCGGGAGTAGTTCCTACGAGCAGTACTTC.

The rearrangement links TRBV5-5 to TRBJ1-6; tentative D call: TRBD1 (5 bases). The CDR3 loop spans 15 amino acids. Trimming shortened V by 0 bases and J by 9 bases, and 13 bases separated the two germline ends. Germline V lookup: CDR1 SGHKS, CDR2 YYEKEE (reference sequence). The CDR3 is CASSLDGGGSSPLHF. The CDR3 bases are TGTGCCAGCAGCTTGGATGGGGGGGGGAGTTCACCCCTCCACTTT.

CDR3 DNA sequence: TGTGCCAGTAGTATATCAGGGACAGGGGCGTCAGAGACCCAGTACTTC. Translating it yields CASSISGTGASETQYF. This chain links TRBV19 with TRBJ2-5; 10 bases agree with TRBD1. The CDR3 has 16 amino acids. The V segment lost 2 bases and the J segment 4 bases; nucleotides outside the gene matches: 7. CDR1 is LNHDA, CDR2 SQIVND, per germline (reference sequence). Full variable domain (remainder filled in from reference TRBV19 and TRBJ2-5): DGGITQSPKYLFRKEGQNVTLSCEQNLNHDAMYWYRQDPGQGLRLIYYSQIVNDFQKGDIAEGYSVSREKKESFPLTVTSAQKNPTAFYLCASSISGTGASETQYFGPGTRLLVL.

This sequence joins TRBV11-2 and TRBJ1-2; 8 bases align to TRBD1. The CDR3 contains 15 residues. After removal of 4 bases from V and 7 bases from J, the junction contained 11 bases not matched to a gene. Germline V gene sequence: CDR1 SGHAT, CDR2 FQNNGV. CDR3 loop: CASSSRRTGIGGYTF. For the CDR3, the DNA is TGTGCCAGCAGCTCACGGCGGACAGGGATCGGTGGCTACACCTTC.

The V call is TRBV7-3, the J call TRBJ1-1; 7 bases fit TRBD1. The CDR3 contains 13 residues. Germline V CDR1 and CDR2: SGHTA, FQGTGA. Trimming removed 5 bases from V and 7 bases from J; junction bases left unmatched: 7. CDR3 region: CASSVEGAHEAFF. CDR3 bases: TGTGCCAGCAGCGTCGAGGGGGCGCATGAAGCTTTCTTT.

This chain connects TRBV27 to TRBJ2-7; TRBD2 agrees at 7 bases. Germline assignment: CDR1 MNHEY and CDR2 SMNVEV (reference sequence). The CDR3 has 16 residues. Trimming cost V 5 bases and J 3 bases; bases outside gene matches: 13. The CDR3 nucleotides are TGTGCCAGCAGTCCCTCGCTGGGAGGGTACCTCTACGAGCAGTACTTC. It translates to CASSPSLGGYLYEQYF.

This clone was counted between two and nine times. The chain uses TRBV5-1 and TRBJ2-5; the match to TRBD1 covers 8 bases. This CDR3 has 15 residues. The V and J ends lost 0 bases and 2 bases, in that order; junction bases with no gene match: 3. Looked up from germline, CDR1 is SGHRS and CDR2 is YFSETQ. The CDR3 coding sequence is TGCGCCAGCAGCTTGGGACAGGGGAGACAAGAGACCCAGTACTTC. Its protein is CASSLGQGRQETQYF. Looking up the rest from reference TRBV5-1 and TRBJ2-5 gives the full variable domain: KAGVTQTPRYLIKTRGQQVTLSCSPISGHRSVSWYQQTPGQGLQFLFEYFSETQRNKGNFPGRFSGRQFSNSRSEMNVSTLELGDSALYLCASSLGQGRQETQYFGPGTRLLVL.

The CDR3 loop reads CASSDLRDTEAFF. DNA of the CDR3: TGTGCCAGCAGTGACCTCAGGGACACTGAAGCTTTCTTT. This chain uses TRBV2 with TRBJ1-1; D is perhaps TRBD1 (5 bases). The CDR3 spans 13 residues. Germline lookup yields CDR1 SNHLY and CDR2 FYNNEI. V was cut by 3 bases and J by 3 bases, with 8 bases left in between.

The J gene is TRBJ2-1, the V gene TRBV9; 9 nucleotides align to TRBD1. CDR1 and CDR2 from the germline V gene are SGDLS and YYNGEE. The CDR3 runs 18 residues. Losses at the gene ends were 4 bases for V and 6 bases for J; bases not matched to a gene: 17. CDR3 in amino acids: CASSLQGQGPGYTNEQFF. The CDR3 nucleotides read TGTGCCAGCAGCCTACAGGGACAGGGCCCGGGGTATACCAATGAGCAGTTCTTC.

The chain recombines TRBV18 with TRBJ1-2, with no clear D. CDR1 and CDR2 (germline): KGHSH, LQKENI. The CDR3 contains 14 residues. Trimming took off 6 bases at V and 7 bases at J, with 18 bases between the two ends. The CDR3: CASSPESIFGGYTF. The CDR3 nucleotides are TGTGCCAGCTCCCCCGAAAGCATTTTCGGTGGCTACACCTTC.

The chain employs TRBV19 and TRBJ2-4; the D gene is possibly TRBD1 (5 bases). This CDR3 spans 13 amino acids. V dropped 6 bases and J dropped 6 bases, with 12 bases sitting between them. The germline V gene encodes CDR1 LNHDA and CDR2 SQIVND (reference sequence). The CDR3, as DNA: TGTGCCAGTAGGCCCATAGGGGCAAACATTCAGTACTTC. Protein product: CASRPIGANIQYF.

The V gene is TRBV6-1, the J gene TRBJ1-2; TRBD1 agrees at 11 bases. Germline V gene lookup returns CDR1 MNHNS and CDR2 SASEGT. CDR3 length: 14 residues. V lost 7 bases and J lost 4; bases outside the gene matches: 5. The CDR3 nucleotides read TGTGCCAGCAAGGGGACAGGGGGATCCTATGGCTACACCTTC. Encoded protein: CASKGTGGSYGYTF.

J is TRBJ1-1 and V is TRBV2; maybe TRBD1 (5 bases). This CDR3 region has 13 residues. Trimming pared 6 bases from V and 4 bases from J, leaving 12 bases between. The germline gives CDR1 SNHLY, CDR2 FYNNEI. The CDR3 nucleotides are TGTGCCAGCAGAGACAGAGTGAGCACTGAAGCTTTCTTT. It is translated as CASRDRVSTEAFF.

V is TRBV19 and J is TRBJ1-6; D call uncertain. Germline V lookup: CDR1 LNHDA, CDR2 SQIVND (reference sequence). Between the trimmed V and J ends, which lost 0 bases and 8 bases, there was a span of 8 bases. The CDR3 is made up of 14 amino acids. For the CDR3, the DNA is TGTGCCAGTAGTATAGATCTAGAGGATTCACCCCTCCACTTT. Its protein product is CASSIDLEDSPLHF. Full variable domain (remainder filled in from reference TRBV19 and TRBJ1-6): DGGITQSPKYLFRKEGQNVTLSCEQNLNHDAMYWYRQDPGQGLRLIYYSQIVNDFQKGDIAEGYSVSREKKESFPLTVTSAQKNPTAFYLCASSIDLEDSPLHFGNGTRLTVT.

The chain links TRBV19 to TRBJ1-2, with 10 nucleotides matching TRBD1. CDR3 size: 16 residues. Trimming removed 3 bases from V and 4 bases from J; junction bases left unmatched: 8. Germline-derived CDR1 and CDR2 are LNHDA and SQIVND (reference sequence). For the CDR3, the DNA is TGTGCCAGTAGTATCGATTCACGACAGGGGGCCTATGGCTACACCTTC. This translates into CASSIDSRQGAYGYTF.

The chain joins TRBV4-1 to TRBJ2-7; 12 bases align to TRBD1. The CDR3 length is 15 residues. CDR1 is MGHRA, CDR2 YSYEKL, per germline. The trim removed 2 bases at V and 6 bases at J, leaving 5 bases unmatched. The CDR3 nucleotides read TGCGCCAGCAGCCAACCGGGACAGGGGGCAGGCGAGCAGTACTTC. Residues: CASSQPGQGAGEQYF.

CDR3 DNA sequence: TGTGCCTGGAGTCCAGGTTCTGATCAGCCCCAGCATTTT. Residues: CAWSPGSDQPQHF. The rearrangement links TRBV30 to TRBJ1-5; D is uncertain. Germline CDR1 GTSNPN, CDR2 SVGIG (reference sequence). V was shortened by 2 bases and J by 5 bases, with 10 bases between the two germline ends. The CDR3 extends over 13 amino acids.

The chain joins TRBV7-2 to TRBJ2-2; TRBD1 matches at 7 bases. CDR3 length: 14 residues. Germline values: CDR1 SGHTA, CDR2 FQGNSA. V lost 5 bases and J lost 4; bases outside the gene matches: 4. The CDR3 DNA follows: TGTGCCAGCAGCCGACAGGGTTCCACCGGGGAGCTGTTTTTT. This gives the protein CASSRQGSTGELFF.